Listed below are T cell receptor beta chains from one sample, sequenced in a study of blood T cell repertoires in COVID-19. Method: immunoSEQ multiplex PCR; TCRdb's copy keeps in-frame clones and lacks some. The sample yields 90,000 to 150,000 clones, around 90% seen once. Sequenced: peripheral blood. Source of these receptors: a woman aged 45 to 65 with active or convalescent COVID-19. Both conserved end residues are part of each CDR3.

j_call: TRBJ1-1; v_call: TRBV12-3/TRBV12-4; cdr3_aa: CASSYRVNTEAFF
j_call: TRBJ2-2; v_call: TRBV19; cdr3_aa: CASKQGVSTGELFF
j_call: TRBJ1-1; v_call: TRBV19; cdr3_aa: CASSVGAMNTEAFF
j_call: TRBJ1-1; v_call: TRBV6-5; cdr3_aa: CASSSSGGTEAFF
j_call: TRBJ2-3; v_call: TRBV6-5; cdr3_aa: CASSYVGGRTDTQYF
j_call: TRBJ1-4; v_call: TRBV19; cdr3_aa: CASSPTGGSEKLFF
j_call: TRBJ1-3; v_call: TRBV2; cdr3_aa: CASSPSILSSGNTIYF
j_call: TRBJ2-7; v_call: TRBV24-1; cdr3_aa: CATSDFAGTVQYF
j_call: TRBJ2-7; v_call: TRBV9; cdr3_aa: CASSSGTSGYYEQYF
j_call: TRBJ1-1; v_call: TRBV2; cdr3_aa: CASSEKGRITEAFF
j_call: TRBJ2-7; v_call: TRBV6-6; cdr3_aa: CASSYGQGWYEQYF
j_call: TRBJ2-2; v_call: TRBV5-4; cdr3_aa: CASSAPGQLNTGELFF
j_call: TRBJ1-5; v_call: TRBV9; cdr3_aa: CASSADSTNQPQHF
j_call: TRBJ1-2; v_call: TRBV19; cdr3_aa: CASRGQVGYGYTF
j_call: TRBJ1-4; v_call: TRBV15; cdr3_aa: CATSRVGEKLFF
j_call: TRBJ1-5; v_call: TRBV30; cdr3_aa: CAWSRGQNNQPQHF
j_call: TRBJ1-2; v_call: TRBV6-5; cdr3_aa: CASSYNGGMSIGYTF
j_call: TRBJ1-1; v_call: TRBV27; cdr3_aa: CASSFLFGTGVSEAFF
j_call: TRBJ2-1; v_call: TRBV3-1/TRBV3-2; cdr3_aa: CASSQAWDWREFNEQFF
j_call: TRBJ2-5; v_call: TRBV7-2; cdr3_aa: CASNADRGGRETQYF
j_call: TRBJ2-2; v_call: TRBV7-8; cdr3_aa: CASKAGRGTGELFF
j_call: TRBJ1-2; v_call: TRBV5-6; cdr3_aa: CASSSRGLSGYTF
j_call: TRBJ2-4; v_call: TRBV19; cdr3_aa: CASSTGLAKNIQYF
j_call: TRBJ2-3; v_call: TRBV6-6; cdr3_aa: CASSPRTSGTRTDTQYF
j_call: TRBJ1-1; v_call: TRBV2; cdr3_aa: CASSSDFNTEAFF
j_call: TRBJ1-1; v_call: TRBV11-1; cdr3_aa: CASRTGVNTEAFF
j_call: TRBJ2-4; v_call: TRBV3-1/TRBV3-2; cdr3_aa: CASSTGPRVFIQYF
j_call: TRBJ2-6; v_call: TRBV6-2/TRBV6-3; cdr3_aa: CASSRRDRDLVLTF
j_call: TRBJ2-1; v_call: TRBV24-1; cdr3_aa: CATSPGGFRSNEQFF
j_call: TRBJ2-3; v_call: TRBV9; cdr3_aa: CASSPGTSGRRDTQYF
j_call: TRBJ2-1; v_call: TRBV6-5; cdr3_aa: CATERGSGKNEQFF
j_call: TRBJ1-4; v_call: TRBV30; cdr3_aa: CAWSVPGTNEKLFF
j_call: TRBJ2-1; v_call: TRBV28; cdr3_aa: CASSPRQGFHNEQFF
j_call: TRBJ1-2; v_call: TRBV28; cdr3_aa: CASSQGGVGYTF
j_call: TRBJ2-7; v_call: TRBV9; cdr3_aa: CASSPGTSGTYEQYF
j_call: TRBJ2-7; v_call: TRBV27; cdr3_aa: CASGGLAGYEQYF
j_call: TRBJ1-5; v_call: TRBV5-6; cdr3_aa: CASSLSRVGNQPQHF
j_call: TRBJ2-6; v_call: TRBV6-5; cdr3_aa: CASYRAGANVLTF
j_call: TRBJ1-6; v_call: TRBV6-5; cdr3_aa: CASSYSMTVTSPLHF
j_call: TRBJ1-5; v_call: TRBV28; cdr3_aa: CASRPGGSTHQPQHF
j_call: TRBJ1-1; v_call: TRBV4-2; cdr3_aa: CASSQGVERGWTEAFF
j_call: TRBJ2-7; v_call: TRBV24-1; cdr3_aa: CATSDSTTGGQFYEQYF